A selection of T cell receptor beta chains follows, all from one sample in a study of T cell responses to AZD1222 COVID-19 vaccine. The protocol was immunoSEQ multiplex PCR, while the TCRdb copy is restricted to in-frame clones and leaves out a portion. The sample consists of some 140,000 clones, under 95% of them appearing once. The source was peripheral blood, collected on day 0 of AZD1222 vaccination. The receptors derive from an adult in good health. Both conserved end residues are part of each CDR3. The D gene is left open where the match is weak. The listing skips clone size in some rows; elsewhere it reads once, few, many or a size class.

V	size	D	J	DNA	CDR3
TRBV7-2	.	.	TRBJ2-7	TGTGCCAGCAGCTTAAACCCCGGGGGCATCGGCGAGCAGTACTTC	CASSLNPGGIGEQYF
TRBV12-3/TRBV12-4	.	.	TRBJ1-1	TGTGCCAGCAGCTCAAACAGGGACACTGAAGCTTTCTTT	CASSSNRDTEAFF
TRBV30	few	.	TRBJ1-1	TGTGCCGGTCGACAGGTGAACACTGAAGCTTTCTTT	CAGRQVNTEAFF
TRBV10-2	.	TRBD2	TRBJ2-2	TGCGCCAGCAGTGAGTCGGCTAGCGGGAGAGGGACCGGGGAGCTGTTTTTT	CASSESASGRGTGELFF
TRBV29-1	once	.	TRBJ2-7	TGCAGCGCCCAGACGGCCTACGAGCAGTACTTC	CSAQTAYEQYF
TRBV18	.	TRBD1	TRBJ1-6	TGTGCCAGCTCACCAATCGGGACAGGGGCCCAATCACCCCTCCACTTT	CASSPIGTGAQSPLHF
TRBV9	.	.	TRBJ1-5	TGTGCCAGCAGCGTAGGAAATAGCAATCAGCCCCAGCATTTT	CASSVGNSNQPQHF
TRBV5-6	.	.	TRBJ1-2	TGTGCCAGCAGCCTGACAGCTAACTATGGCTACACCTTC	CASSLTANYGYTF
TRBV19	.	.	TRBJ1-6	TGTGCCAGCCCGTCCGAAGGGCGGGTAAATAATTCACCCCTCCACTTT	CASPSEGRVNNSPLHF
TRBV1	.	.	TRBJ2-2	TGCACCAGCAGCCAAGTGGAGCGGGAGCCCGGGGAGCTGTTTTTT	CTSSQVEREPGELFF
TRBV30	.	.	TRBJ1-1	TGTGCCTGGAGTGTAGGGGCTGAAGCTTTCTTT	CAWSVGAEAFF
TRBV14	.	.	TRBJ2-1	TGTGCGACGGGAAATAGGCACAATGAGCAGTTCTTC	CATGNRHNEQFF
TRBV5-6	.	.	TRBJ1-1	TGTGCCAGCAGCTTGGCAATCAGCATGAACACTGAAGCTTTCTTT	CASSLAISMNTEAFF
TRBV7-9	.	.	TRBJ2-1	TGTGCCAGCAGCTTGGGCGGGACCGCTGGGGATGAGCAGTTCTTC	CASSLGGTAGDEQFF
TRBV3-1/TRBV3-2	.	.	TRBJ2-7	TGTGCCAGCAGCCAAGATTCAACCGGCTCCTACGAGCAGTACTTC	CASSQDSTGSYEQYF
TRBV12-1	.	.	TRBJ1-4	TGTGCCAGCAGCTTTGTCAGTCCGAAGACTAATGAAAAACTGTTTTTT	CASSFVSPKTNEKLFF
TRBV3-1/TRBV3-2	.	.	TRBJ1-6	TGTGCCAGCAGCCAAGGGGTTCGAGCCTCACCCCTCCACTTT	CASSQGVRASPLHF
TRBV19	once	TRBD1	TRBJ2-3	TGTGCCAGTTCGGTCGGACAGGGCACAGATACGCAGTATTTT	CASSVGQGTDTQYF
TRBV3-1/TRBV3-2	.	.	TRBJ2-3	TGTGCCAGCAGCCACCTGGGGACCCTTACAGATACGCAGTATTTT	CASSHLGTLTDTQYF
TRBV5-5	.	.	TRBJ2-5	TGTGCCAGCAGCTTGGGGGGAATCCAAGAGACCCAGTACTTC	CASSLGGIQETQYF
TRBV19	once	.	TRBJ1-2	TGTGCCAGTAAGGAGGCTCAGAGCTATGGCTACACCTTC	CASKEAQSYGYTF
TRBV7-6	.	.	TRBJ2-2	TGTGCCAGCACGCCGGTGGTCGGGGAGCTGTTTTTT	CASTPVVGELFF
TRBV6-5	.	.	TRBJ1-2	TGTGCCAGCAGTCGCCGGGGCGAAAGCAATGGCTACACCTTC	CASSRRGESNGYTF
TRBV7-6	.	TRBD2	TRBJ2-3	TGTGCCAGCAGCACAACGCTAGCGGGAGATTTGGATACGCAGTATTTT	CASSTTLAGDLDTQYF
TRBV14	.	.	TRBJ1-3	TGTGCCAGCAGCCATAGAGGTGGGCCAAGCAACACCATATATTTT	CASSHRGGPSNTIYF
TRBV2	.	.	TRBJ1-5	TGTGCCAGCAAGGGCCTTCCCCATCAGCCCCAGCATTTT	CASKGLPHQPQHF
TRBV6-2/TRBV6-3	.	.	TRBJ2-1	TGTGCCAGCAGCGAGCCCTGGCTAGCCAATGAGCAGTTCTTC	CASSEPWLANEQFF
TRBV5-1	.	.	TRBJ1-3	TGCGCCAGCAGCTTGGGACCCCGGGGAGGGACATTCTCTGGAAACACCATATATTTT	CASSLGPRGGTFSGNTIYF
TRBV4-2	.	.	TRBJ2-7	TGTGCCAGCAGCCAAGTTTTCGGGGACCTTCAGTACTTC	CASSQVFGDLQYF